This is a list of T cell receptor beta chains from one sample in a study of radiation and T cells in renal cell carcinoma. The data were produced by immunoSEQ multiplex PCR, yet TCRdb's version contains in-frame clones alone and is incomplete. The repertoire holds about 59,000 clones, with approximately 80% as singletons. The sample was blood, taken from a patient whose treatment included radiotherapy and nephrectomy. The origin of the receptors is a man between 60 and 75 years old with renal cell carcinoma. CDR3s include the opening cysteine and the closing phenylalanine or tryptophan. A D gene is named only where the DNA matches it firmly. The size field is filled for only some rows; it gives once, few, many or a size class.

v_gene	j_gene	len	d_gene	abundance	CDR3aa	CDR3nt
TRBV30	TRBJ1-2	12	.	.	CAWSIGGDGYTF	TGTGCCTGGAGTATTGGGGGGGATGGCTACACCTTC
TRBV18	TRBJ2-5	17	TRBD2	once	CASSPFSGRGGRETQYF	TGTGCCAGCTCGCCGTTCTCCGGGAGGGGAGGTCGAGAGACCCAGTACTTC
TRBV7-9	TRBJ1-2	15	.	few	CASSLATPAPRGYTF	TGTGCCAGCAGCTTAGCCACCCCCGCCCCCCGTGGCTACACCTTC
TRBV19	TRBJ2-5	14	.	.	CASRSIHREETQYF	TGTGCCAGTAGATCTATACACAGGGAAGAGACCCAGTACTTC
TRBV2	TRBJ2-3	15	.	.	CASLRLEFFRDTQYF	TGTGCCAGCCTCCGACTAGAATTTTTCCGAGATACGCAGTATTTT
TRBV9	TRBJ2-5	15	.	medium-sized	CASSVDVTNQETQYF	TGTGCCAGCAGCGTAGACGTGACTAACCAAGAGACCCAGTACTTC
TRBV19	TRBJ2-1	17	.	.	CASSMVQSGFSNNEQFF	TGTGCCAGTAGTATGGTTCAATCAGGGTTTTCGAATAATGAGCAGTTCTTC
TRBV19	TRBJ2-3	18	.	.	CASSPRLVGGQGTDTQYF	TGTGCCAGTAGTCCGCGGTTGGTCGGAGGTCAGGGCACAGATACGCAGTATTTT
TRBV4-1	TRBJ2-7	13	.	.	CASSQGRDYEQYF	TGCGCCAGCAGCCAAGGGAGGGACTACGAGCAGTACTTC
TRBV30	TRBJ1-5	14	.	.	CAFQRRGTDQPQHF	TGTGCCTTCCAACGACGGGGGACGGATCAGCCCCAGCATTTT
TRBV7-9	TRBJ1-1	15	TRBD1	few	CASSLDRGQGTEAFF	TGTGCCAGCAGCTTAGACAGGGGGCAGGGCACTGAAGCTTTCTTT
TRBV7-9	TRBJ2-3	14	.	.	CASSRRGSTDTQYF	TGTGCCAGCAGCCGGAGGGGGAGCACAGATACGCAGTATTTT
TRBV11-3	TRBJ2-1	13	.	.	CASSLTRGSEQFF	TGTGCCAGCAGCTTAACACGGGGTAGTGAGCAGTTCTTC
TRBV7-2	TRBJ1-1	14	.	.	CASSLGPGTDLAFF	TGTGCCAGCAGCTTAGGCCCGGGAACCGACTTAGCTTTCTTT
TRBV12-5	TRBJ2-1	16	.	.	CASGRARETLYNEQFF	TGTGCTAGTGGGAGGGCGCGGGAAACGCTCTACAATGAGCAGTTCTTC
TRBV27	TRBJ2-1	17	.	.	CASSFTGLGQTSAGQFF	TGTGCCAGCAGTTTCACTGGGTTAGGACAGACTTCAGCTGGGCAGTTCTTC
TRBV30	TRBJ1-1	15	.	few	CAWAAAGITNTEAFF	TGTGCCTGGGCGGCGGCAGGGATAACGAACACTGAAGCTTTCTTT
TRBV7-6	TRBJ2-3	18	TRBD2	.	CASSLASGGGKSTDTQYF	TGTGCCAGCAGCTTAGCCAGCGGGGGGGGGAAAAGCACAGATACGCAGTATTTT
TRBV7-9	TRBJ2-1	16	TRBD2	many	CASSSTLAGGDNEQFF	TGTGCCAGCAGCTCCACTTTAGCGGGAGGGGACAATGAGCAGTTCTTC
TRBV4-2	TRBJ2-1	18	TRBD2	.	CASSQDGLGSGSYNEQFF	TGTGCCAGCAGCCAAGACGGACTAGGGAGCGGGAGTTACAATGAGCAGTTCTTC
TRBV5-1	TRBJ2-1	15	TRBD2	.	CASSLGVAGHNEQFF	TGCGCCAGCAGCTTGGGGGTAGCGGGACACAATGAGCAGTTCTTC
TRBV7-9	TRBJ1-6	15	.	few	CASSSTVRSNSPLHF	TGTGCCAGCAGCTCGACAGTTAGGTCTAATTCACCCCTCCACTTT
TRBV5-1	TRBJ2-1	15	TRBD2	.	CASSLGTSGINEQFF	TGCGCCAGCAGCTTGGGGACTAGCGGCATCAATGAGCAGTTCTTC
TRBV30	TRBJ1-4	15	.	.	CAWSTRSGSGEKLFF	TGTGCCTGGTCCACCAGAAGTGGGTCCGGTGAAAAACTGTTTTTT
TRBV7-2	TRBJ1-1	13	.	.	CASRPGTNTEAFF	TGTGCCAGCAGACCAGGGACGAACACTGAAGCTTTCTTT
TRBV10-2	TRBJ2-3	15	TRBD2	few	CASLLSSGSTDTQYF	TGCGCCAGTCTACTGTCTAGCGGGAGCACAGATACGCAGTATTTT
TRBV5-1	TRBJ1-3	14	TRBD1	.	CASSLGTGGNTIYF	TGCGCCAGCAGCTTGGGGACAGGGGGCAACACCATATATTTT
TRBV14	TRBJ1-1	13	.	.	CASSITANTEAFF	TGTGCCAGCAGCATCACAGCGAACACTGAAGCTTTCTTT
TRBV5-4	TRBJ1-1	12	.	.	CASFSENTEAFF	TGTGCCAGCTTTTCAGAGAACACTGAAGCTTTCTTT
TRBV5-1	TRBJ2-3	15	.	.	CASSSRDTRTDTQYF	TGCGCCAGCAGCTCCCGGGACACTCGCACAGATACGCAGTATTTT
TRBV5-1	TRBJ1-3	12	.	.	CASSLVGNTIYF	TGCGCCAGCAGCTTGGTTGGAAACACCATATATTTT
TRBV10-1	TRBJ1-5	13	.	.	CASSESPDQPQHF	TGCGCCAGCAGTGAAAGTCCGGATCAGCCCCAGCATTTT
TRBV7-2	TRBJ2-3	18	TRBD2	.	CASSLTTSGGRSTDTQYF	TGTGCCAGCAGCTTAACGACTAGCGGGGGAAGAAGCACAGATACGCAGTATTTT
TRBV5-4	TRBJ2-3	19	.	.	CASSLARRIHGRVTDTQYF	TGTGCCAGCAGCTTGGCTAGGAGGATACACGGCAGGGTCACAGATACGCAGTATTTT
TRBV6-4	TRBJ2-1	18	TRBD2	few	CASSAVASGGASYNEQFF	TGTGCCAGCAGTGCAGTGGCTAGCGGGGGGGCATCCTACAATGAGCAGTTCTTC
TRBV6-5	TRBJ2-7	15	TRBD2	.	CASSSPGLADYEQYF	TGTGCCAGCAGTTCTCCGGGACTAGCGGATTACGAGCAGTACTTC
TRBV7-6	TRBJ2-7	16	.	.	CASSLAPGASSYEQYF	TGTGCCAGCAGCTTAGCGCCGGGAGCTAGCTCCTACGAGCAGTACTTC
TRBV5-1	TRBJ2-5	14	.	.	CASSLVAAQETQYF	TGCGCCAGCAGCTTGGTTGCGGCCCAAGAGACCCAGTACTTC
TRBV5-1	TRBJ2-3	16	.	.	CASSLVTRVGADTQYF	TGCGCCAGCAGCTTGGTGACCAGGGTTGGCGCAGATACGCAGTATTTT
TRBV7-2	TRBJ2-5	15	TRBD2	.	CASSLGGGGEETQYF	TGTGCCAGCAGCTTAGGCGGGGGAGGTGAAGAGACCCAGTACTTC
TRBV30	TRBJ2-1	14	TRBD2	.	CAWSLGLGSNEQFF	TGTGCCTGGAGTCTCGGACTAGGAAGCAATGAGCAGTTCTTC
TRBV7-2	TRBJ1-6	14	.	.	CASSLGNRDSPLHF	TGTGCCAGCAGCTTAGGAAACAGGGATTCACCCCTCCACTTT
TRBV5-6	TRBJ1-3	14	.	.	CASSRGSAGNTIYF	TGTGCCAGCAGCAGAGGTAGCGCTGGAAACACCATATATTTT
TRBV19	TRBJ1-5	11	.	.	CASGPPQPQHF	TGTGCCAGTGGCCCCCCTCAGCCCCAGCATTTT
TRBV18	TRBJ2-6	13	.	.	CASSPSGANVLTF	TGTGCCAGCTCTCCCTCTGGGGCCAACGTCCTGACTTTC
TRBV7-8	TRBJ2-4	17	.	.	CASSLSPTIAAKNIQYF	TGTGCCAGCAGCTTATCCCCTACTATCGCGGCCAAAAACATTCAGTACTTC
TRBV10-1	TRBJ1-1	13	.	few	CASREGMVSEAFF	TGCGCCAGCAGGGAGGGTATGGTCTCTGAAGCTTTCTTT
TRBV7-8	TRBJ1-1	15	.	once	CASSLADYMNTEAFF	TGTGCCAGCAGCTTAGCGGACTACATGAACACTGAAGCTTTCTTT
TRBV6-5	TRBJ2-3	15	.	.	CASSYMGARTDTQYF	TGTGCCAGCAGTTACATGGGGGCGCGCACAGATACGCAGTATTTT
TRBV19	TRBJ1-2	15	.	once	CASNLDSTRRYGYTF	TGTGCCAGTAATCTGGACAGCACCCGACGCTATGGCTACACCTTC
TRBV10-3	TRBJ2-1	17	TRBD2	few	CAISESIGTSVYNEQFF	TGTGCCATCAGTGAGTCGATCGGGACTAGCGTTTACAATGAGCAGTTCTTC
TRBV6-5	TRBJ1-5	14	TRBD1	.	CASSRDSNNQPQHF	TGTGCCAGCAGTAGGGACAGTAACAATCAGCCCCAGCATTTT
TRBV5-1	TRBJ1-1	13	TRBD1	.	CASRRQGNTEAFF	TGCGCCAGCAGGCGACAGGGGAACACTGAAGCTTTCTTT
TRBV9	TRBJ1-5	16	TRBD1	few	CASSAGQGLSNWPQHF	TGTGCCAGCAGCGCTGGACAGGGGCTATCAAACTGGCCCCAGCATTTT
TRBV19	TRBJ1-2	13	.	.	CASSMKHNYGYTF	TGTGCCAGTAGTATGAAACACAACTATGGCTACACCTTC